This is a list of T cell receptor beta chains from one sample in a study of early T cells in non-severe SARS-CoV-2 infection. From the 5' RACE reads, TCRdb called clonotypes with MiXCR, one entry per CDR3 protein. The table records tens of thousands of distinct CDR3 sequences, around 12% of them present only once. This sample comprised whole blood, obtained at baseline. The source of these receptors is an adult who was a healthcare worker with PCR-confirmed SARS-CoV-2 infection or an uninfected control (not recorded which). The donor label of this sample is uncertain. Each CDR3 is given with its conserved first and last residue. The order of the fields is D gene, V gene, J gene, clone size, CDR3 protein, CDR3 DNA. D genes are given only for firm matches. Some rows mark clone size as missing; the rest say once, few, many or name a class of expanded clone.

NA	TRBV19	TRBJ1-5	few	CASRQTGTNQPQHF	TGTGCCAGTAGGCAAACAGGGACCAATCAGCCCCAGCATTTT
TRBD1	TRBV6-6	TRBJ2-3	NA	CASSLQGAPDTQYF	TGTGCCAGCAGCTTACAGGGGGCCCCAGATACGCAGTATTTT
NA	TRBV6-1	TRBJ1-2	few	CASSETIGYTF	TGTGCCAGCAGCGAGACGATCGGCTACACCTTC
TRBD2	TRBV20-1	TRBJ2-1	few	CSAAFPTSGINEQFF	TGCAGTGCCGCTTTTCCGACTAGCGGCATCAATGAGCAGTTCTTC
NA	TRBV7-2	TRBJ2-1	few	CASTALLASDEQFF	TGTGCCAGCACCGCCCTACTAGCAAGCGATGAGCAGTTCTTC
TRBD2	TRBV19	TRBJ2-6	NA	CASIAGDVLTF	TGTGCCAGTATCGCGGGGGACGTCCTGACTTTC
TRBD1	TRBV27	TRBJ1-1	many	CASHDRVNTEAFF	TGTGCCAGCCATGACAGGGTGAACACTGAAGCTTTCTTT
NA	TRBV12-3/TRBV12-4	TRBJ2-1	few	CASTQTANNEQFF	TGTGCCAGCACCCAGACAGCCAACAATGAGCAGTTCTTC
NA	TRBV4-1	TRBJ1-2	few	CASSQPRGGRDGYTF	TGCGCCAGCAGCCAGCCTCGGGGGGGCCGAGATGGCTACACCTTC
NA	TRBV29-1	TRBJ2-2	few	CSARGLNTGELFF	TGCAGCGCCCGGGGGCTAAACACCGGGGAGCTGTTTTTT
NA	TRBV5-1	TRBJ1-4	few	CASRGAPDEKLFF	TGCGCCTCGCGGGGGGCGCCGGATGAAAAACTGTTTTTT
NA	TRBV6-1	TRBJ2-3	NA	CASRRLGGTDTQYF	TGTGCCAGCAGAAGACTAGGCGGGACAGATACGCAGTATTTT
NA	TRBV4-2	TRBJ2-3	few	CASSQEGGSTDTQYF	TGTGCCAGCAGCCAAGAGGGGGGCAGCACAGATACGCAGTATTTT
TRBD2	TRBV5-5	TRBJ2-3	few	CASSRGPSGVPDTQYF	TGTGCCAGCAGCCGAGGTCCTAGCGGGGTCCCAGATACGCAGTATTTT
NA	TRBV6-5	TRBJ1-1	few	CASSYSTAGGVAFF	TGTGCCAGCAGTTACTCGACAGCCGGGGGTGTAGCTTTCTTT
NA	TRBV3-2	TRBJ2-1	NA	CASSQDTGFAAHEQFF	TGTGCCAGCAGCCAAGATACAGGCTTTGCCGCTCATGAGCAGTTCTTC
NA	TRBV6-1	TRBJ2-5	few	CASSVNFGETQYF	TGTGCCAGCTCGGTCAATTTCGGGGAGACCCAGTACTTC
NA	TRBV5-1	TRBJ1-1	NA	CASSLTGREALKALF	TGCGCCAGCAGCTTGACGGGCAGGGAGGCACTGAAAGCTCTCTTT
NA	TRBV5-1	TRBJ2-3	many	CASGVSGLDTQYF	TGCGCCAGCGGAGTTTCAGGGTTAGATACGCAGTATTTT
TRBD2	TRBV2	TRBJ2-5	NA	CASTATSATQETQYF	TGTGCCAGCACCGCGACTAGCGCAACCCAAGAGACCCAGTACTTC
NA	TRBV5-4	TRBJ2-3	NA	CASSLNKDTQYF	TGTGCCAGCAGCTTGAATAAAGATACGCAGTATTTT
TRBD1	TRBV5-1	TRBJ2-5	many	CASSLDPGTDQETQYF	TGCGCCAGCAGCTTGGACCCAGGGACAGACCAAGAGACCCAGTACTTC
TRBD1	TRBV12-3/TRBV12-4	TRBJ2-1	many	CASSQSGTGGWNEQFF	TGTGCCAGCAGTCAATCAGGGACAGGGGGTTGGAATGAGCAGTTCTTC
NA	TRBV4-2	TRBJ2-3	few	CASSQVVAGARIRTDTQYF	TGTGCCAGCAGCCAAGTTGTGGCGGGGGCCCGAATACGCACAGATACGCAGTATTTT
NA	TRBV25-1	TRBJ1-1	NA	CASSQGKGPYTEAFF	TGTGCCAGCAGCCAAGGAAAAGGGCCGTACACTGAAGCTTTCTTT
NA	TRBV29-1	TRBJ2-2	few	CSVGEAGELFF	TGCAGCGTTGGGGAAGCCGGGGAGCTGTTTTTT
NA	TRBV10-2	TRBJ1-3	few	CASRDSGNTIYF	TGCGCCAGCAGAGACTCTGGAAACACCATATATTTT
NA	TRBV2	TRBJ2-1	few	CASSPGGLYEQFF	TGTGCCAGCAGTCCCGGGGGCTTATATGAGCAGTTCTTC
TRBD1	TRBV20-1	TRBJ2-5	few	CSARAQTGVETQYF	TGCAGTGCTAGAGCCCAGACAGGGGTGGAGACCCAGTACTTC
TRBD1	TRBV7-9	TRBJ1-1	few	CASSPKTGFPLNTEAFF	TGTGCCAGCAGCCCCAAGACAGGGTTTCCCTTGAACACTGAAGCTTTCTTT
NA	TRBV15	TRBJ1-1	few	CATSRDIGGSIPTEAFF	TGTGCCACCAGCAGAGATATAGGGGGGAGCATCCCCACTGAAGCTTTCTTT
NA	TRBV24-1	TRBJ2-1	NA	CATSDPDSNSYNEQFF	TGTGCCACCAGTGACCCGGACAGCAACTCCTACAATGAGCAGTTCTTC
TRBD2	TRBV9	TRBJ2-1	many	CASSRTSGGAEQFF	TGTGCCAGCAGCCGGACGAGCGGGGGGGCTGAGCAGTTCTTC
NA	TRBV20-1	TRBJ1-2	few	CSAHQGSYGYTF	TGCAGTGCGCATCAGGGGAGCTATGGCTACACCTTC
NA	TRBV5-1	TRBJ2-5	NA	CASSSPPGHTTGETQYF	TGCGCCAGCAGCTCTCCACCGGGACATACAACCGGGGAGACCCAGTACTTC
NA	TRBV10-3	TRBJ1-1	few	CAISESGDLTEAFF	TGTGCCATCAGTGAGTCCGGGGACCTCACTGAAGCTTTCTTT
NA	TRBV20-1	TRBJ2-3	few	CSASKDSDTQYF	TGCAGTGCTAGTAAAGATTCGGATACGCAGTATTTT
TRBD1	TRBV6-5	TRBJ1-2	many	CASSPDRGNYGYTF	TGTGCCAGCAGTCCGGACAGGGGGAACTATGGCTACACCTTC
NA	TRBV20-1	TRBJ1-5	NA	CSARGDRNQPQHF	TGCAGTGCTAGAGGAGACAGGAATCAGCCCCAGCATTTT
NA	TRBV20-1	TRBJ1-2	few	CSARDPGATAYGYTF	TGCAGTGCTAGAGATCCGGGGGCGACAGCCTATGGCTACACCTTC